This T cell receptor beta chain was documented in a study of identical twins. Template switching added a universal primer site, and cDNA bore unique molecular identifiers. One entry per CDR3 protein, called by TCRdb with MiXCR from the 5' RACE reads. The sample holds a few hundred thousand distinct CDR3 sequences, 8.5% to 10% seen once. Trimming pared 2 bases from V and 5 bases from J, leaving 12 bases between. The length of the CDR3 is 14 residues. The chain is built from TRBV12-3 or TRBV12-4 and TRBJ1-1; D gene ambiguous. This receptor was taken from a woman between 50 and 59 years old in good health. The sample consisted of naive T cells sorted from blood. This CDR3 is CASSLKEEGTEAFF. The CDR3 DNA sequence: TGTGCCAGCAGTTTAAAGGAGGAAGGGACTGAAGCTTTCTTT.